This T cell receptor beta chain was sequenced in a study of shared clonotypes between healthy human individuals. Across the whole study: Used for every donor were three CD4 naive, three CD4 memory, two CD8 naive and one CD8 memory plate. Study-level points and caveats: Some naive CD4 clonotypes, about 5%, turned up in common across four donors. Rarefaction exposed incomplete sorted-subset sequencing despite large depth.

In germline, CDR1 is SGHRS, CDR2 YFSETQ. The CDR3 extends over 14 amino acids. With 5 bases removed from V and 0 bases from J, the gap between germline ends came to 12 bases. Points on this clone: Antigen unknown.

Method: immunoSEQ multiplex PCR; TCRdb's copy keeps in-frame clones and lacks some. The sample lists about 660,000 clones, approximately 79% occurring once. The chain uses TRBV5-1 and TRBJ2-7; maybe TRBD2 (5 bases). Sequenced input: memory CD4+ T cells sorted from blood. Subset denoted: CD45RA-negative fraction. This clonotype originated in a woman aged 25 to 39 in good health. For the CDR3, the DNA is TGCGCCAGCAGGGGAGCGTTAAGCTCCTACGAGCAGTACTTC. Protein product: CASRGALSSYEQYF. The entire variable domain, with the rest obtained from reference TRBV5-1 and TRBJ2-7, is as follows: KAGVTQTPRYLIKTRGQQVTLSCSPISGHRSVSWYQQTPGQGLQFLFEYFSETQRNKGNFPGRFSGRQFSNSRSEMNVSTLELGDSALYLCASRGALSSYEQYFGPGTRLTVT.